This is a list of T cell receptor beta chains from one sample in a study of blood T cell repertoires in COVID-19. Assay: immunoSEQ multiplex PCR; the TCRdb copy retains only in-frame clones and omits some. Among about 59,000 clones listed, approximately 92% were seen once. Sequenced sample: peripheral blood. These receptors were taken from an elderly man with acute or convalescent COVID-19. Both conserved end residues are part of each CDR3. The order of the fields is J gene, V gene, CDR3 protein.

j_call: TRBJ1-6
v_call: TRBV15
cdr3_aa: CATSRGQGTNSPLHF

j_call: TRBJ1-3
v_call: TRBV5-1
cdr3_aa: CASSSTGLSGNTIYF

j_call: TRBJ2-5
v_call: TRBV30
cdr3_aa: CAWSLTSVETQYF

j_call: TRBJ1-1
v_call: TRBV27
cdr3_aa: CASSFGGRTGPNTEAFF

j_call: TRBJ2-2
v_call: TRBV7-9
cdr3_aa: CASSLPQGVTGELFF

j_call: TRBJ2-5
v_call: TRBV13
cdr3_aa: CASSGSSGRTGTQYF

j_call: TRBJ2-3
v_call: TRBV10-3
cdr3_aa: CAISEGGSGAGDTQYF

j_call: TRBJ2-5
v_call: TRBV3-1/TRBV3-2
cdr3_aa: CASSQEAQETQYF

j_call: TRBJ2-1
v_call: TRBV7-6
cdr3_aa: CASTLGGDYNEQFF

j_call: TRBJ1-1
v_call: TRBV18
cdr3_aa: CASSPGLGSTEAFF

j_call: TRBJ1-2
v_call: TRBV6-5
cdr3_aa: CASREKGGYTF

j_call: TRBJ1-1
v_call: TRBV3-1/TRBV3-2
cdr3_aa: CASSVHREGGTEAFF

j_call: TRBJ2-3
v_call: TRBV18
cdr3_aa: CASSPPTGTTDTQYF

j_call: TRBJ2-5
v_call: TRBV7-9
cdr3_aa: CASSAGLAGGPGETQYF

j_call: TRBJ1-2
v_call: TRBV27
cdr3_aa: CASSFSLGAGGYGYTF

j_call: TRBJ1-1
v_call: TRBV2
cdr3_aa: CASRDRGLTEAFF

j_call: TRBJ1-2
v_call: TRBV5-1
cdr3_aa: CASRDPGGKNGGYTF

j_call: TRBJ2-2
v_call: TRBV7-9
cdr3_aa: CASSLARGVGGELFF

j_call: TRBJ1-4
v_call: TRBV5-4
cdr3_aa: CASSSGRDEKLFF

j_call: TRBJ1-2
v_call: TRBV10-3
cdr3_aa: CAISDRQGMNYGYTF

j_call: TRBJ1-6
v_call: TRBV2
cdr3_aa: CASSGGVQPHNSPLHF

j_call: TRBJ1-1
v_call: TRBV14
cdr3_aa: CASSPGQGVVEAFF

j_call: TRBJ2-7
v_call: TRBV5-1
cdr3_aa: CASSLVQGSYEQYF

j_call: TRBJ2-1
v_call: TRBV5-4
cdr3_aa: CASSLGLPGGLYNEQFF

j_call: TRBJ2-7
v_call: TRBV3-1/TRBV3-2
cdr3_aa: CASSSPGLGYEQYF

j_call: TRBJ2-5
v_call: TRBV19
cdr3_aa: CASSTGGGETQYF